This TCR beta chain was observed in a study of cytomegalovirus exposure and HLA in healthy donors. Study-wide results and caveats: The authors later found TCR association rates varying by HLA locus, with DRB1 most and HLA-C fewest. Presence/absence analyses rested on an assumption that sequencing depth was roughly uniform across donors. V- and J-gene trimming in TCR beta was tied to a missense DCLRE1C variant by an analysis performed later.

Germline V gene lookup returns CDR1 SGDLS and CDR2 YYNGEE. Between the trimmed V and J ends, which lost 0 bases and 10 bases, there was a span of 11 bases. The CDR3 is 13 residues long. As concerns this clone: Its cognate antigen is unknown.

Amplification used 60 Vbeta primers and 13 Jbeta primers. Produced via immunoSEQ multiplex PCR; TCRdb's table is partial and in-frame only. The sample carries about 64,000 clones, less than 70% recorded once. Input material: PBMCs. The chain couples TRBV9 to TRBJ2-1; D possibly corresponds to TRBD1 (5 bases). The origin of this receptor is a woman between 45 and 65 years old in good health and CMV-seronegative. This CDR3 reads CASSVGHRLEQFF. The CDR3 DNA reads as TGTGCCAGCAGCGTAGGGCACAGGCTCGAGCAGTTCTTC.